This is a list of T cell receptor beta chains from one sample in a study of CD8 T cells in Susac syndrome. TCRdb ran MiXCR on the immunoSEQ multiplex PCR reads and lists one entry per CDR3 protein. The sample carries fewer than 85,000 distinct CDR3 sequences, 94% recorded once. Material: CD8+ T cells from PBMCs. Receptors were obtained from a human donor with Susac syndrome. The CDR3 runs from the conserved cysteine through the conserved F or W. D genes are given only for firm matches. Clone size is given for some rows only: seen once, a few or many times, or a class if the clone is expanded.

D: -; size: once; J: TRBJ1-2; V: TRBV7-9; CDR3: CASSFVVSGYTF; DNA: TGTGCCAGCAGCTTTGTTGTGAGCGGCTACACCTTC
D: TRBD2; size: once; J: TRBJ2-1; V: TRBV5-5; CDR3: CASSSRLAGGYNEQFF; DNA: TGTGCCAGCAGCTCGAGACTAGCGGGGGGATACAATGAGCAGTTCTTC
D: -; size: -; J: TRBJ2-7; V: TRBV7-3; CDR3: CASSFSGESEQYF; DNA: TGTGCCAGCAGCTTCAGTGGCGAGTCCGAGCAGTACTTC
D: -; size: -; J: TRBJ2-1; V: TRBV7-9; CDR3: CASSFSEEGHNEQFF; DNA: TGTGCCAGCAGCTTTAGCGAGGAGGGTCACAATGAGCAGTTCTTC
D: -; size: once; J: TRBJ2-7; V: TRBV7-9; CDR3: CASRKGQVYEQYF; DNA: TGTGCCAGCAGAAAAGGGCAGGTCTACGAGCAGTACTTC
D: -; size: few; J: TRBJ2-7; V: TRBV14; CDR3: CASSRGSSYEQYF; DNA: TGTGCCAGCAGCCGGGGCTCATCCTACGAGCAGTACTTC
D: -; size: -; J: TRBJ1-2; V: TRBV9; CDR3: CASSSTGLQGDGYTF; DNA: TGTGCCAGCAGCTCTACCGGGCTACAGGGAGATGGCTACACCTTC
D: TRBD1; size: -; J: TRBJ1-2; V: TRBV27; CDR3: CASRGQGVDGYTF; DNA: TGTGCCAGCAGGGGACAGGGAGTAGATGGCTACACCTTC
D: -; size: -; J: TRBJ1-1; V: TRBV7-9; CDR3: CASTSVQIIAFF; DNA: TGTGCCAGTACGAGTGTCCAAATAATTGCTTTCTTT
D: -; size: -; J: TRBJ2-7; V: TRBV28; CDR3: CASRRAFGSYEQYF; DNA: TGTGCCAGCCGCCGGGCTTTTGGCTCCTACGAGCAGTACTTC
D: -; size: -; J: TRBJ2-4; V: TRBV7-9; CDR3: CASSLWGAQDIQYF; DNA: TGTGCCAGCAGCTTATGGGGGGCGCAGGACATTCAGTACTTC
D: TRBD1; size: -; J: TRBJ1-5; V: TRBV4-1; CDR3: CASSQEIPGQGNQPQHF; DNA: TGCGCCAGCAGCCAAGAAATTCCGGGACAGGGCAATCAGCCCCAGCATTTT
D: TRBD2; size: -; J: TRBJ2-7; V: TRBV12-3/TRBV12-4; CDR3: CASSLRTSLRDEQYF; DNA: TGTGCCAGCAGTCTGCGGACTAGCCTTCGGGACGAGCAGTACTTC
D: -; size: -; J: TRBJ2-3; V: TRBV20-1; CDR3: CSARNRDSIRDTQYF; DNA: TGCAGTGCTAGAAACCGGGACTCGATAAGGGATACGCAGTATTTT
D: TRBD1; size: -; J: TRBJ1-1; V: TRBV7-2; CDR3: CASSPRGYTEAFF; DNA: TGTGCCAGCAGCCCCAGGGGGTACACTGAAGCTTTCTTT
D: -; size: -; J: TRBJ1-2; V: TRBV20-1; CDR3: CSARGGTANYGYTF; DNA: TGCAGTGCTAGGGGCGGGACGGCCAACTATGGCTACACCTTC
D: -; size: -; J: TRBJ1-4; V: TRBV7-9; CDR3: CASRKTLSTNEKLFF; DNA: TGTGCCAGCAGGAAGACGTTATCAACTAATGAAAAACTGTTTTTT
D: TRBD2; size: -; J: TRBJ2-7; V: TRBV19; CDR3: CASSTRTSEGNEQYF; DNA: TGTGCCAGTAGTACTAGGACTAGCGAGGGGAACGAGCAGTACTTC
D: -; size: -; J: TRBJ1-5; V: TRBV2; CDR3: CASKSLNQPQHF; DNA: TGTGCCAGCAAGTCCCTCAATCAGCCCCAGCATTTT
D: -; size: -; J: TRBJ2-1; V: TRBV6-2/TRBV6-3; CDR3: CASSSNGGRVQFF; DNA: TGTGCCAGCAGTTCCAACGGGGGTCGAGTGCAGTTCTTC
D: -; size: -; J: TRBJ2-1; V: TRBV7-8; CDR3: CASRLSAGEHNEQFF; DNA: TGTGCCAGCAGACTCTCGGCCGGGGAACACAATGAGCAGTTCTTC
D: TRBD1; size: once; J: TRBJ1-5; V: TRBV6-5; CDR3: CASSGTAYQPQHF; DNA: TGTGCCAGCAGTGGGACAGCTTATCAGCCCCAGCATTTT
D: -; size: -; J: TRBJ2-7; V: TRBV27; CDR3: CASSLGRGPVQYF; DNA: TGTGCCAGCAGTTTAGGACGGGGACCCGTGCAGTACTTC
D: -; size: -; J: TRBJ1-3; V: TRBV30; CDR3: CAWSLSPGTSGNTIYF; DNA: TGTGCCTGGAGCCTTAGCCCCGGGACCTCTGGAAACACCATATATTTT
D: -; size: -; J: TRBJ1-2; V: TRBV5-4; CDR3: CASSSKEDGYTF; DNA: TGTGCCAGCAGCTCGAAAGAAGATGGCTACACCTTC
D: -; size: -; J: TRBJ2-7; V: TRBV18; CDR3: CASSPISSYEQYF; DNA: TGTGCCAGCTCTCCGATTAGCTCCTACGAGCAGTACTTC
D: -; size: -; J: TRBJ2-2; V: TRBV30; CDR3: CAWSVPGELFF; DNA: TGTGCCTGGAGTGTACCGGGGGAGCTGTTTTTT
D: -; size: -; J: TRBJ2-3; V: TRBV6-4; CDR3: CASSQGGGGATDTQYF; DNA: TGTGCCAGCAGCCAGGGAGGAGGAGGGGCCACAGATACGCAGTATTTT
D: -; size: -; J: TRBJ2-7; V: TRBV18; CDR3: CASSPGRQYF; DNA: TGTGCCAGCTCACCAGGGCGGCAGTACTTC
D: -; size: -; J: TRBJ2-3; V: TRBV5-6; CDR3: CASSLFLADTQYF; DNA: TGTGCCAGCAGCTTATTTTTAGCAGATACGCAGTATTTT
D: TRBD1; size: -; J: TRBJ2-7; V: TRBV5-1; CDR3: CASSFWGQRTYEQYF; DNA: TGCGCCAGCAGCTTCTGGGGACAGCGGACCTACGAGCAGTACTTC
D: -; size: -; J: TRBJ2-7; V: TRBV5-6; CDR3: CASSNKYYEQYF; DNA: TGTGCCAGCAGCAACAAATACTACGAGCAGTACTTC
D: TRBD2; size: -; J: TRBJ2-5; V: TRBV20-1; CDR3: CSATAGGQETQYF; DNA: TGCAGTGCAACAGCGGGGGGCCAAGAGACCCAGTACTTC
D: -; size: once; J: TRBJ1-2; V: TRBV20-1; CDR3: CSASRGGTNYGYTF; DNA: TGCAGTGCTAGTAGAGGGGGTACTAACTATGGCTACACCTTC
D: -; size: -; J: TRBJ2-3; V: TRBV24-1; CDR3: CATSDPVGDTQYF; DNA: TGTGCCACCAGTGATCCTGTTGGGGATACGCAGTATTTT
D: TRBD2; size: -; J: TRBJ2-5; V: TRBV6-1; CDR3: CASIPGLVLKETQYF; DNA: TGTGCCAGCATACCGGGACTAGTTTTGAAGGAGACCCAGTACTTC
D: -; size: -; J: TRBJ2-7; V: TRBV5-6; CDR3: CASSLEGVVYEQYF; DNA: TGTGCCAGCAGCTTGGAGGGGGTCGTCTACGAGCAGTACTTC
D: -; size: -; J: TRBJ2-2; V: TRBV19; CDR3: CASHQDTGELFF; DNA: TGTGCCAGTCATCAGGACACCGGGGAGCTGTTTTTT
D: -; size: -; J: TRBJ1-1; V: TRBV6-4; CDR3: CASSENSMNTEAFF; DNA: TGTGCCAGCAGTGAGAACAGTATGAACACTGAAGCTTTCTTT
D: TRBD1; size: -; J: TRBJ2-5; V: TRBV4-1; CDR3: CASSPGGQGKETQYF; DNA: TGCGCCAGCAGCCCTGGAGGACAGGGGAAAGAGACCCAGTACTTC
D: TRBD2; size: once; J: TRBJ2-1; V: TRBV20-1; CDR3: CSAPAQAGLPFNEQFF; DNA: TGCAGTGCTCCAGCACAGGCGGGACTACCATTCAATGAGCAGTTCTTC
D: TRBD1; size: -; J: TRBJ1-5; V: TRBV27; CDR3: CATLTGTQPQHF; DNA: TGTGCCACCCTGACAGGGACTCAGCCCCAGCATTTT
D: -; size: -; J: TRBJ1-5; V: TRBV12-3/TRBV12-4; CDR3: CASSPTGLRNQPQHF; DNA: TGTGCCAGCAGCCCAACAGGGCTTCGGAATCAGCCCCAGCATTTT
D: TRBD2; size: -; J: TRBJ2-3; V: TRBV6-2/TRBV6-3; CDR3: CASSSIRGVRDTQYF; DNA: TGTGCCAGCAGTTCAATACGGGGGGTGAGGGATACGCAGTATTTT
D: TRBD1; size: -; J: TRBJ2-1; V: TRBV27; CDR3: CASSPGTGGAGEQFF; DNA: TGTGCCAGCAGTCCTGGGACAGGGGGCGCGGGTGAGCAGTTCTTC
D: -; size: -; J: TRBJ1-5; V: TRBV27; CDR3: CASRGPGKQPQHF; DNA: TGTGCCAGCAGGGGCCCGGGGAAGCAGCCCCAGCATTTT
D: -; size: -; J: TRBJ2-1; V: TRBV7-9; CDR3: CASSSSGRYNEQFF; DNA: TGTGCCAGCAGCTCCTCGGGACGCTACAATGAGCAGTTCTTC
D: -; size: -; J: TRBJ2-1; V: TRBV5-1; CDR3: CASSLNRVDYNEQFF; DNA: TGCGCCAGCAGCTTGAACAGGGTAGACTACAATGAGCAGTTCTTC
D: -; size: -; J: TRBJ2-1; V: TRBV6-5; CDR3: CASSWSSYNEQFF; DNA: TGTGCCAGCAGCTGGAGCTCCTACAATGAGCAGTTCTTC
D: -; size: -; J: TRBJ2-7; V: TRBV5-1; CDR3: CASSLAPRSYEQYF; DNA: TGCGCCAGCAGCTTGGCACCCAGGTCCTACGAGCAGTACTTC
D: -; size: -; J: TRBJ2-1; V: TRBV20-1; CDR3: CSARSFYNEQFF; DNA: TGCAGTGCTAGGTCGTTTTACAATGAGCAGTTCTTC